The rows below give T cell receptor beta chains drawn from one sample of a study of OX40 agonist ivuxolimab in advanced cancers. Sequenced by immunoSEQ multiplex PCR; TCRdb stores in-frame clones only, minus some. The sample records tens of thousands of clones, 80% to 90% being singletons. This specimen was CD4+ or CD8+ T cells sorted from blood, taken in a trial of the OX40 agonist ivuxolimab. Source of these receptors: an adult with an advanced solid tumor such as melanoma, head and neck, liver or kidney cancer. CDR3s include the opening cysteine and the closing phenylalanine or tryptophan. A D gene is named only where the DNA matches it firmly. Where a row states a size, it is once, few, many or the class of an expanded clone; other rows omit it.

clone_size	v_call	d_call	j_call	cdr3_aa	cdr3_nt
.	TRBV27	.	TRBJ2-2	CASSFGIGELFF	TGTGCCAGCAGTTTTGGGATCGGGGAGCTGTTTTTT
few	TRBV6-6	.	TRBJ2-1	CASSRTGQYNEQFF	TGTGCCAGCAGTCGGACCGGTCAATACAATGAGCAGTTCTTC
.	TRBV2	.	TRBJ2-3	CASTSGQRPDTQYF	TGTGCCAGCACTTCCGGGCAGCGCCCAGATACGCAGTATTTT
.	TRBV19	.	TRBJ1-1	CASTSNTEAFF	TGTGCCAGTACTTCAAACACTGAAGCTTTCTTT
.	TRBV10-2	.	TRBJ1-1	CASSEVGGRGEAFF	TGCGCCAGCAGTGAGGTGGGGGGCCGGGGTGAAGCTTTCTTT
.	TRBV2	.	TRBJ1-2	CASNVGSNYGYTF	TGTGCCTCCAACGTAGGGAGCAACTATGGCTACACCTTC
.	TRBV12-5	.	TRBJ2-7	CHPRDVLYEQYF	TGTCACCCCCGGGACGTACTCTACGAGCAGTACTTC
.	TRBV5-1	.	TRBJ1-1	CASSAGGDGNTEAFF	TGCGCCAGCAGCGCCGGTGGTGACGGGAACACTGAAGCTTTCTTT
few	TRBV11-2	.	TRBJ1-1	CASSKRSGSNTEAFF	TGTGCCAGCAGCAAACGAAGCGGGTCGAACACTGAAGCTTTCTTT
.	TRBV19	.	TRBJ2-7	CASSGTDGYEQYF	TGTGCCAGTTCGGGCACGGACGGCTACGAGCAGTACTTC
.	TRBV9	.	TRBJ2-1	CASSVATAPSYNEQFF	TGTGCCAGCAGCGTAGCAACGGCACCCTCCTACAATGAGCAGTTCTTC
.	TRBV11-1	.	TRBJ2-3	CASSKGTLSSTDTQYF	TGTGCCAGCAGCAAGGGGACGCTTTCTAGCACAGATACGCAGTATTTT
.	TRBV19	.	TRBJ1-6	CASSWLKDSPLHF	TGTGCCAGTAGTTGGTTGAAGGACTCACCCCTCCACTTT
.	TRBV7-2	.	TRBJ2-1	CASSLAPGSYNEQFF	TGTGCCAGCAGCTTAGCCCCAGGGAGCTACAATGAGCAGTTCTTC
.	TRBV6-1	.	TRBJ2-5	CATAWGPETQYF	TGTGCCACAGCCTGGGGTCCGGAGACCCAGTACTTC
.	TRBV12-5	.	TRBJ2-7	CASARGTEPYEQYF	TGTGCTAGTGCCCGCGGGACAGAACCCTACGAGCAGTACTTC
.	TRBV6-6	.	TRBJ1-1	CASVGRGKTEAFF	TGTGCCAGCGTAGGCAGGGGAAAAACTGAAGCTTTCTTT
.	TRBV5-6	.	TRBJ1-2	CASSADGTNYGYTF	TGTGCCAGCAGCGCGGACGGCACTAACTATGGCTACACCTTC
few	TRBV30	TRBD1	TRBJ1-5	CAWADRVNQPQHF	TGTGCCTGGGCAGACAGGGTGAATCAGCCCCAGCATTTT
.	TRBV11-3	TRBD2	TRBJ2-5	CASSLLAGETQYF	TGTGCCAGCAGCTTACTAGCGGGGGAGACCCAGTACTTC
.	TRBV5-1	TRBD1	TRBJ1-6	CASSLAGGSYNSPLHF	TGCGCCAGCAGCTTGGCAGGGGGATCCTATAATTCACCCCTCCACTTT
.	TRBV9	.	TRBJ2-3	CASSANSGGPDTQYF	TGTGCCAGCAGCGCTAACTCGGGGGGCCCGGATACGCAGTATTTT
.	TRBV28	TRBD2	TRBJ2-5	CASTKAGVGQETQYF	TGTGCCAGCACCAAAGCGGGAGTGGGGCAAGAGACCCAGTACTTC
.	TRBV5-1	.	TRBJ2-7	CASSLVLGPRDEQYF	TGCGCCAGCAGCTTGGTCTTGGGCCCACGGGACGAGCAGTACTTC
.	TRBV29-1	.	TRBJ2-3	CSVPGKRSGTDTQYF	TGCAGCGTTCCGGGCAAGCGGTCTGGCACAGATACGCAGTATTTT
.	TRBV28	.	TRBJ1-2	CASGTGIGGYTF	TGTGCCAGCGGGACGGGGATCGGAGGCTACACCTTC
.	TRBV19	TRBD1	TRBJ2-1	CASSTLNWDRADGEQFF	TGTGCCAGTAGTACCCTTAACTGGGACAGGGCGGATGGTGAGCAGTTCTTC
few	TRBV4-3	.	TRBJ1-5	CASSQSQINQPQHF	TGCGCCAGCAGCCAAAGCCAGATTAATCAGCCCCAGCATTTT
.	TRBV7-2	TRBD2	TRBJ2-3	CASSSNPRVAGDQDTQYF	TGTGCCAGCAGCTCTAACCCAAGGGTAGCGGGGGATCAAGATACGCAGTATTTT
once	TRBV5-4	.	TRBJ2-1	CASQPGVGSSYNEQFF	TGTGCCAGCCAACCTGGGGTTGGCAGCTCCTACAATGAGCAGTTCTTC
.	TRBV2	.	TRBJ1-6	CASSGSWNNSPLHF	TGTGCCAGCAGTGGATCTTGGAATAATTCACCCCTCCACTTT
.	TRBV21-1	.	TRBJ2-1	CASSEGTGNYNEQFF	TGTGCCAGCAGCGAGGGGACAGGAAATTACAATGAGCAGTTCTTC
.	TRBV6-1	.	TRBJ2-7	CASSAGRNYEQYF	TGTGCCAGCAGTGCGGGACGGAACTACGAGCAGTACTTC
.	TRBV4-1	.	TRBJ1-5	CASSQVMRSYSNQPQHF	TGCGCCAGCAGCCAAGTCATGAGATCCTATAGCAATCAGCCCCAGCATTTT
.	TRBV9	TRBD1	TRBJ1-4	CASSATGNEKLFF	TGTGCCAGCAGCGCGACAGGGAATGAAAAACTGTTTTTT
.	TRBV4-2	.	TRBJ1-4	CASSPRWGATNEKLFF	TGTGCCAGCAGCCCCCGGTGGGGAGCAACTAATGAAAAACTGTTTTTT
.	TRBV7-9	TRBD2	TRBJ2-5	CASSLGSGNFQETQYF	TGTGCCAGCAGCTTAGGAAGCGGGAACTTCCAAGAGACCCAGTACTTC
.	TRBV2	.	TRBJ1-3	CASSISNGNTIYF	TGTGCCAGCAGCATATCTAATGGAAACACCATATATTTT
.	TRBV5-6	TRBD1	TRBJ2-2	CASSWWDSTNTGELFF	TGTGCCAGCAGCTGGTGGGACAGCACGAACACCGGGGAGCTGTTTTTT
few	TRBV30	.	TRBJ1-6	CAWRRGRSPLHF	TGTGCCTGGAGAAGGGGACGGTCACCCCTCCACTTT
once	TRBV28	.	TRBJ2-1	CASNRGSSYNEQFF	TGTGCCAGCAATAGAGGGAGCTCCTACAATGAGCAGTTCTTC
.	TRBV4-1	.	TRBJ2-6	CASSPREGTGANVLTF	TGCGCCAGCAGCCCACGAGAGGGGACTGGGGCCAACGTCCTGACTTTC
.	TRBV7-6	.	TRBJ1-1	CASSLEGKAVRAFF	TGTGCCAGCAGCTTAGAGGGAAAGGCAGTCAGAGCTTTCTTT
.	TRBV19	.	TRBJ1-2	CASSIGQYYGYTF	TGTGCCAGTAGTATAGGGCAGTACTATGGCTACACCTTC
.	TRBV14	.	TRBJ1-5	CASSHPLGQPFPSPQHF	TGTGCCAGCAGCCACCCCCTAGGGCAGCCCTTCCCATCGCCCCAGCATTTT